The 19 T cell receptor beta chains in this list originate from one sample, sequenced in a study of T cells in Graves' hyperthyroidism and ophthalmopathy. Template material for amplifying TCR beta CDR3 regions consisted of RNA transcripts. The TCR CDR3 first-round RT-PCR relied on the HTBI primer set. Each CDR3 protein gets one entry after TCRdb re-called the multiplex PCR reads with MiXCR. Here the sample spans approximately 640,000 distinct CDR3 sequences, 45% being singletons. Sequencing was carried out using peripheral blood or thyroid tissue (not recorded which). Source of these receptors: an adult man with Graves' disease, either hyperthyroidism or ophthalmopathy (not recorded which).

This clonotype was counted many times. The chain joins TRBV7-8 to TRBJ2-7; D assignment may be TRBD1 or TRBD2 (5 bases each). V lost 2 bases to trimming and J lost 2 bases, with 19 bases between them. The CDR3 contains 17 residues. Germline CDR1 is SGHVS and CDR2 is FQNEAQ. CDR3 sequence reads: CASSLQVPGQGAYEQYF. CDR3 DNA: TGTGCCAGCAGCTTACAGGTTCCGGGGCAGGGAGCCTACGAGCAGTACTTC.

At least ten counts were recorded for this clonotype. CDR3 in amino acids: CAISWTNSYEQYF. The DNA of the CDR3 is TGTGCCATCAGCTGGACTAACTCCTACGAGCAGTACTTC. The V and J genes are TRBV10-3 and TRBJ2-7, with D tentatively TRBD2 (6 bases). V lost 6 bases and J 0 bases, leaving 9 bases between the germline ends. CDR3 size: 13 residues. Looked up from germline, CDR1 is ENHRY and CDR2 is SYGVKD.

This sequence joins TRBV5-4 and TRBJ2-7; 11 nucleotides match TRBD2. The germline CDR1 and CDR2 sequences are SGHNT and YYREEE (reference sequence). The CDR3 is 15 residues long. Germline trimming cut 4 bases from V and 3 bases from J; bases unmatched to any gene: 6. Written as DNA, the CDR3 is TGTGCCAGCAGCCGACAACTAGCGGGAGACTACGAGCAGTACTTC. This codes for CASSRQLAGDYEQYF.

J is TRBJ1-5 and V is TRBV24-1; D call uncertain. The V gene lost 5 bases and the J gene lost 3 bases, with 10 bases spanning the gap. This CDR3 has 14 amino acids. CDR1 and CDR2 (germline): KGHDR, SFDVKD. In DNA, the CDR3 is TGTGCCACCAGTGCTAGAGGTCCCAATCAGCCCCAGCATTTT. It translates to CATSARGPNQPQHF.

This chain connects TRBV7-2 to TRBJ1-6; D call uncertain. The CDR3 covers 13 residues. The germline V gene encodes CDR1 SGHTA and CDR2 FQGNSA. Trimming left V 5 bases short and J 13 bases short, with 15 bases between. CDR3 nucleotides: TGTGCCAGCAGCACTACTAACATTGAGCCCCTCCACTTT. Translation: CASSTTNIEPLHF.

This CDR3 reads CSARSLTGLSTEAFF. The CDR3 coding sequence is TGCAGTGCTAGATCTTTGACAGGGTTAAGCACTGAAGCTTTCTTT. J is TRBJ1-1 and V is TRBV20-1; 7 bases align to TRBD1. V dropped 2 bases and J dropped 4; count of bases not matched to a gene: 10. Per the germline V gene, CDR1 is DFQATT and CDR2 is SNEGSKA (reference sequence). This CDR3 has 15 amino acids.

V and J are TRBV20-1 and TRBJ2-7; 9 nucleotides align to TRBD1. V lost 6 bases, J lost 3 bases, and 3 bases stayed unmatched. This CDR3 region has 12 residues. Germline V lookup: CDR1 DFQATT, CDR2 SNEGSKA (reference sequence). CDR3 sequence (DNA): TGCAGTGCCATGGACAGGGGCTACGAGCAGTACTTC. Its protein is CSAMDRGYEQYF.

This clonotype has a handful of counts. The chain recombines TRBV7-2 with TRBJ1-6; TRBD1 agrees at 7 bases. Germline loops: CDR1 SGHTA, CDR2 FQGNSA. With 4 bases clipped from V and 9 bases from J, the junction kept 18 bases outside the gene matches. The CDR3 runs 18 residues. The CDR3 region is CASSYSARQGLRSSPLHF. CDR3 nucleotides: TGTGCCAGCAGCTACTCAGCCCGACAGGGCCTTAGATCTTCACCCCTCCACTTT.

Remarks on this clonotype: Just one base apart from a much larger clone, this may be a read error. The chain uses TRBV15 and TRBJ2-7, with D possibly TRBD2 on 5 matching bases. The V gene's germline CDR1 is LNHNV and CDR2 YYDKDF (reference sequence). This CDR3 has 15 residues. The CDR3 DNA reads as TGTGCCGCCAGCAGGACTCCCGAGAGCTCCTACGAGCAGTACTTC. As protein: CAASRTPESSYEQYF.

This clonotype was seen many times. CDR3: CASSGGGGTEAFF. The CDR3 nucleotides read TGTGCCAGCAGTGGCGGCGGGGGCACTGAAGCTTTCTTT. The V and J genes are TRBV7-2 and TRBJ1-1; D might be TRBD1 (5 bases). This CDR3 has 13 amino acids. The V and J ends lost 6 bases and 4 bases respectively, with 12 bases between them. Germline V gene sequence: CDR1 SGHTA, CDR2 FQGNSA. Looking up the rest from reference TRBV7-2 and TRBJ1-1 gives the full variable domain: GAGVSQSPSNKVTEKGKDVELRCDPISGHTALYWYRQSLGQGLEFLIYFQGNSAPDKSGLPSDRFSAERTGGSVSTLTIQRTQQEDSAVYLCASSGGGGTEAFFGQGTRLTVV.

This clonotype was detected only a few times. This chain's CDR3 is CSDYTVTYGYTF. CDR3 in DNA: TGCAGCGACTATACAGTCACCTATGGCTACACCTTC. This chain uses TRBV29-1 with TRBJ1-2; D remains unclear. The CDR3 runs 12 residues. V was pared by 7 bases and J by 4 bases, with 13 bases between. Germline V gene data show CDR1 as SQVTM and CDR2 as ANQGSEA.

The chain recombines TRBV7-9 with TRBJ1-5; 7 bases agree with TRBD1. CDR3 size: 14 residues. The V gene's germline CDR1 is SEHNR and CDR2 FQNEAQ (reference sequence). V trimming: 5 bases; J trimming: 5 bases; junction bases outside the gene matches: 6. The chain's CDR3 is CASSLTGTDQPQHF. In DNA, the CDR3 is TGTGCCAGCAGCCTTACCGGGACAGATCAGCCCCAGCATTTT.

The sample holds a few counts of this clonotype. CDR3 residues: CASSLVGGGEAGNTIYF. CDR3 sequence (DNA): TGTGCCAGCAGCTTAGTCGGCGGGGGTGAAGCTGGAAACACCATATATTTT. The V gene is TRBV11-2, the J gene TRBJ1-3; tentative D call: TRBD1 (5 bases). The V gene's germline CDR1 is SGHAT and CDR2 FQNNGV. CDR3 length: 17 residues. Trimming took 1 base from V and 2 from J, leaving 15 bases between them.

This clonotype has more than one count but fewer than ten. CDR3 region: CASSYLAAMSSYEQYF. CDR3 nucleotides: TGTGCCAGCAGTTACTTAGCGGCGATGAGCTCCTACGAGCAGTACTTC. The chain carries TRBV6-6 and TRBJ2-7, with a possible D match to TRBD2 (6 bases). The length of the CDR3 is 16 residues. V was shortened by 1 base and J by 0 bases, with 13 bases between the two germline ends. Germline V lookup: CDR1 MNHNY, CDR2 SVGAGI (reference sequence).

This clonotype was counted at least ten times. The chain employs TRBV10-3 and TRBJ1-2, with D possibly TRBD1 on 6 matching bases. V dropped 4 bases and J dropped 7 bases, with 10 bases sitting between them. In germline, CDR1 is ENHRY, CDR2 SYGVKD. This CDR3 comprises 12 residues. The CDR3 loop reads CAISGWTVGYTF. The CDR3 DNA reads as TGTGCCATCAGTGGGTGGACAGTTGGCTACACCTTC.

This clonotype showed up just a few times. The chain carries TRBV7-8 and TRBJ1-5; D gene unclear. In germline, CDR1 is SGHVS, CDR2 FQNEAQ. V was pared by 6 bases and J by 10 bases, with 28 bases between. This CDR3 region has 17 residues. The CDR3, as DNA: TGTGCCAGCAGTTTCCTCCGTGACCCGGGCATATCGCTACCCCAGCATTTT. Its protein is CASSFLRDPGISLPQHF.

A few counts support this clonotype. This may stem from a read error, because a much larger clone lies one nucleotide away. The chain employs TRBV12-3 or TRBV12-4 and TRBJ2-7; D is unresolved. This CDR3 is built from 12 residues. V gave up 6 bases and J gave up 0 bases, with 6 bases separating them. DNA for the CDR3: TGTGCCAGCAGCACCAACTCCTACGAGCAGTACTTC. This gives the protein CASSTNSYEQYF.

This chain connects TRBV5-1 to TRBJ1-2, with D possibly being TRBD1 (6 bases). CDR3 size: 14 residues. V was pared by 2 bases and J by 4 bases, with 12 bases between. From germline, CDR1 is SGHRS and CDR2 YFSETQ. The CDR3, as DNA: TGCGCCAGCAGCTTCGCCGACAGGAGCTATGGCTACACCTTC. Translated, it gives CASSFADRSYGYTF.

This clonotype has just one count. The chain employs TRBV29-1 and TRBJ1-4; tentative D call: TRBD1 (5 bases). CDR3 length: 9 residues. Per the germline V gene, CDR1 is SQVTM and CDR2 is ANQGSEA. This CDR3 reads CSGGARLFF. The DNA for the CDR3 is TGCAGTGGAGGGGCTAGACTGTTTTTT.